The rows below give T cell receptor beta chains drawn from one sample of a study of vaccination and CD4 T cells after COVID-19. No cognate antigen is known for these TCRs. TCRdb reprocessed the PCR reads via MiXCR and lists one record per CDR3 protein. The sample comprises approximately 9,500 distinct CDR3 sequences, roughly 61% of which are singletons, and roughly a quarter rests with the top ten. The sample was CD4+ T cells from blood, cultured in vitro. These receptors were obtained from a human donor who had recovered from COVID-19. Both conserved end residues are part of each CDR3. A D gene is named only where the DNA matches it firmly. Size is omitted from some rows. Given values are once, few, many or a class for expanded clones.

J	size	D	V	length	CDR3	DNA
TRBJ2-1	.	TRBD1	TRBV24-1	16	CATSDPLGTGLNEQFF	TGTGCCACCAGTGACCCACTAGGGACAGGGCTCAATGAGCAGTTCTTC
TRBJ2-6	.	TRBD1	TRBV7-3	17	CASSPGQGVSGANVLTF	TGTGCCAGCAGCCCCGGACAGGGGGTGTCTGGGGCCAACGTCCTGACTTTC
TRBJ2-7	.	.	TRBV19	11	CASSNPDEQYF	TGTGCCAGTAGCAATCCGGACGAGCAGTACTTC
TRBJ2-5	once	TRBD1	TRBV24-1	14	CATSDTGQEETQYF	TGTGCCACCAGTGACACAGGACAGGAAGAGACCCAGTACTTC
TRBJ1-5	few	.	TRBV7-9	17	CASSLGQGRFVNQPQHF	TGTGCCAGCAGCTTGGGGCAGGGACGATTTGTCAATCAGCCCCAGCATTTT
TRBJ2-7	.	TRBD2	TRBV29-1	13	CSARTSGSYEQYF	TGCAGCGCCAGGACTAGCGGGAGTTACGAGCAGTACTTC
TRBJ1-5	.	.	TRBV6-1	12	CASSEANQPQHF	TGTGCCAGCAGTGAAGCCAATCAGCCCCAGCATTTT
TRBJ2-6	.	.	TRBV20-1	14	CSARGLSGANVLTF	TGCAGTGCTAGAGGGCTCTCTGGGGCCAACGTCCTGACTTTC
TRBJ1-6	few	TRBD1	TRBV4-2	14	CASSQGTGRSPLHF	TGTGCCAGCAGCCAAGGGACAGGGAGGTCACCCCTCCACTTT
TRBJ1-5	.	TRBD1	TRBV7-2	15	CASSLGTGTRGPQHF	TGTGCCAGCAGCTTAGGGACAGGCACCCGAGGGCCCCAGCATTTT
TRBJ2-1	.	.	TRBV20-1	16	CSARDQGGSSYNEQFF	TGCAGTGCTAGAGATCAGGGTGGAAGCTCCTACAATGAGCAGTTCTTC
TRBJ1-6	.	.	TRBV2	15	CASSEIQGIDSPLHF	TGTGCCAGCAGTGAGATCCAGGGAATCGATTCACCCCTCCACTTT
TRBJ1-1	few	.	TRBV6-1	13	CASSERGNTEAFF	TGTGCCAGCAGTGAACGGGGGAACACTGAAGCTTTCTTT
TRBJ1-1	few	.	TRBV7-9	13	CASSFGGSAEAFF	TGTGCCAGCAGCTTCGGGGGGTCGGCTGAAGCTTTCTTT
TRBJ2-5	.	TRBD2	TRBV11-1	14	CASSFAGAGETQYF	TGTGCCAGCAGCTTCGCGGGAGCGGGAGAGACCCAGTACTTC
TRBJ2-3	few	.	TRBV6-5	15	CASSSLKKTLDTQYF	TGTGCCAGCAGTTCACTTAAGAAGACGCTAGATACGCAGTATTTT
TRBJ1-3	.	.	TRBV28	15	CASRTGSRAGNTIYF	TGTGCCAGCCGAACCGGAAGCAGGGCTGGAAACACCATATATTTT
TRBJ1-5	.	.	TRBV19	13	CASRPTVNQPQHF	TGTGCCAGTAGGCCAACAGTGAATCAGCCCCAGCATTTT
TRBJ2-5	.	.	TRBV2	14	CASQTTAGQETQYF	TGTGCCAGCCAAACAACAGCGGGCCAAGAGACCCAGTACTTC
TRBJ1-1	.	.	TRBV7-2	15	CASSLRRQEKSEAFF	TGTGCCAGCAGCTTAAGAAGACAGGAGAAGTCTGAAGCTTTCTTT
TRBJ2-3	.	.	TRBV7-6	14	CASSLAPGADTQYF	TGTGCTAGCAGCTTAGCCCCGGGGGCCGATACGCAGTATTTT
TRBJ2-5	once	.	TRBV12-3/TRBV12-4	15	CASTPPRSGGETQYF	TGTGCCAGCACCCCTCCCCGGTCCGGCGGCGAGACCCAGTACTTC
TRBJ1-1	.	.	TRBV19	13	CASSGPANTEAFF	TGTGCCAGCTCCGGCCCTGCGAACACTGAAGCTTTCTTT
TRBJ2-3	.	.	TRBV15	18	CATSRPQGFPTSRNTQYF	TGTGCCACCAGCAGACCTCAGGGGTTCCCTACCTCACGTAATACGCAGTATTTT
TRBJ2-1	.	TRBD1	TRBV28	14	CASGSRDRGNEQFF	TGTGCCAGTGGCTCCCGGGACAGGGGCAATGAGCAGTTCTTC
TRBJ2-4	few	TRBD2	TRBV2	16	CASRWTSGLAKNIQYF	TGTGCCAGCAGATGGACTAGCGGTCTAGCCAAAAACATTCAGTACTTC
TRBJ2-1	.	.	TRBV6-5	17	CASSYGRARGPYNEQFF	TGTGCCAGCAGTTATGGGCGCGCGCGAGGCCCCTACAATGAGCAGTTCTTC
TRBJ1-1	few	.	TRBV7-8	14	CASSGRVRGTEAFF	TGTGCCAGCAGCGGAAGGGTACGCGGCACTGAAGCTTTCTTT
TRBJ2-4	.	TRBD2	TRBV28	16	CASSLFLRGAKNIQYF	TGTGCCAGCAGTTTATTTTTGCGGGGGGCCAAAAACATTCAGTACTTC
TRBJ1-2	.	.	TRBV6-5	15	CASSYSSYRTYGYTF	TGTGCCAGCAGTTACAGTTCGTACAGAACCTATGGCTACACCTTC
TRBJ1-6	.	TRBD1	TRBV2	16	CASKRDRGASDSPLHF	TGTGCCAGCAAAAGGGACAGGGGCGCCAGTGATTCACCCCTCCACTTT
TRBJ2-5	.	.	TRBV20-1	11	CSARRQETQYF	TGCAGTGCTAGACGGCAAGAGACCCAGTACTTC
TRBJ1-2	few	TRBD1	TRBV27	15	CASSRGGQGRSGYTF	TGTGCCAGCAGCAGGGGGGGACAGGGGAGAAGTGGCTACACCTTC
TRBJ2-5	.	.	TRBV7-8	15	CASSLVWDVQETQYF	TGTGCCAGCAGCTTAGTTTGGGATGTACAAGAGACCCAGTACTTC
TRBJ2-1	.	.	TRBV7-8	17	CASSTQHSPFSYNEQFF	TGTGCCAGCAGCACCCAACACAGTCCATTCTCCTACAATGAGCAGTTCTTC
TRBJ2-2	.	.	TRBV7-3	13	CASSLLEVGELFF	TGTGCCAGCAGCCTTCTCGAGGTTGGGGAGCTGTTTTTT
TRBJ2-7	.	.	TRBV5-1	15	CASSFRGGSSYEQYF	TGCGCCAGCAGCTTCAGGGGAGGGTCATCCTACGAGCAGTACTTC
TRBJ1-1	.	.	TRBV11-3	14	CASSLGPRNVEAFF	TGTGCCAGCAGCTTAGGGCCGAGGAACGTTGAAGCTTTCTTT
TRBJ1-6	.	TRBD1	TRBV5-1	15	CASSLSRPGGSPLHF	TGCGCCAGCAGCTTGTCGCGTCCAGGGGGGTCACCCCTCCACTTT
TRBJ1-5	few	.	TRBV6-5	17	CASSYSKPGTSNQPQHF	TGTGCCAGCAGTTACTCGAAACCCGGGACAAGCAATCAGCCCCAGCATTTT
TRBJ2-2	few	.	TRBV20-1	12	CSASANTGELFF	TGCAGTGCTAGTGCGAACACCGGGGAGCTGTTTTTT
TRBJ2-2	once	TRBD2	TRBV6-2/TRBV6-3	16	CASSSLTSGSAGELFF	TGTGCCAGCAGTTCGTTGACTAGCGGGAGCGCCGGGGAGCTGTTTTTT
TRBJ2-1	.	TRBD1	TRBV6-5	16	CASSSRDRSSYNEQFF	TGTGCCAGCAGTTCTAGGGACAGATCAAGTTACAATGAGCAGTTCTTC
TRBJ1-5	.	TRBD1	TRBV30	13	CAWNDRGNQPQHF	TGTGCCTGGAACGACAGGGGGAATCAGCCCCAGCATTTT
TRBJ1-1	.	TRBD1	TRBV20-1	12	CTIRQGNTEAFF	TGCACCATAAGACAGGGGAACACTGAAGCTTTCTTT
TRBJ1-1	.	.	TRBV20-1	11	CSYRANTEAFF	TGCAGTTACAGGGCGAACACTGAAGCTTTCTTT
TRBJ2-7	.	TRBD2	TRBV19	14	CASSALAGVSEQYF	TGTGCCAGTAGTGCGCTAGCGGGAGTTTCTGAGCAGTACTTC
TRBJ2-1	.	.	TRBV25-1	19	CASREVTHLRPHEYNEQFF	TGTGCCAGCAGGGAGGTCACCCATCTTAGGCCTCATGAGTACAATGAGCAGTTCTTC
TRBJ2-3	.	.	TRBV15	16	CATSSRYRTNTDTQYF	TGTGCCACCAGCAGTCGGTACAGAACAAACACAGATACGCAGTATTTT
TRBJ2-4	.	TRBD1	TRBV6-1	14	CASLYTTGKNIQYF	TGTGCCAGCCTGTATACGACAGGGAAAAACATTCAGTACTTC
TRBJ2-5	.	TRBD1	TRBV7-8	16	CASSFRFRDRQETQYF	TGTGCCAGCAGCTTTAGATTCCGGGACAGGCAAGAGACCCAGTACTTC
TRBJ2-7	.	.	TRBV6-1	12	CASSSGGGEQYF	TGTGCCAGCAGTAGTGGGGGAGGCGAGCAGTACTTC
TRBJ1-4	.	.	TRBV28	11	CASSLRRKLFF	TGTGCCAGCAGTTTGCGGCGGAAACTGTTTTTT
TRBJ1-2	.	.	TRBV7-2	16	CASTPFLQGRNYGYTF	TGTGCCAGCACGCCGTTTCTTCAGGGGAGGAACTATGGCTACACCTTC
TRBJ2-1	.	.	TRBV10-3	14	CAISEGDSYNEQFF	TGTGCCATCAGTGAAGGGGACTCCTACAATGAGCAGTTCTTC
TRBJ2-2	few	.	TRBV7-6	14	CASSRDGGTGELFF	TGTGCCAGCAGTCGCGACGGAGGGACCGGGGAGCTGTTTTTT
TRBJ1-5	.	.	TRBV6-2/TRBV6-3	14	CASISGASNQPQHF	TGTGCCAGCATCTCAGGGGCCAGCAATCAGCCCCAGCATTTT
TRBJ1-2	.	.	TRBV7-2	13	CASSPSRHYGYTF	TGTGCCAGCAGCCCTTCCCGCCACTATGGCTACACCTTC
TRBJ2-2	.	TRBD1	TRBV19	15	CASSWTGQNTGELFF	TGTGCCAGTAGTTGGACAGGGCAGAACACCGGGGAGCTGTTTTTT
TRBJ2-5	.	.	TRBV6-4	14	CASSREYGQETQYF	TGTGCCAGCAGCAGGGAGTACGGCCAAGAGACCCAGTACTTC